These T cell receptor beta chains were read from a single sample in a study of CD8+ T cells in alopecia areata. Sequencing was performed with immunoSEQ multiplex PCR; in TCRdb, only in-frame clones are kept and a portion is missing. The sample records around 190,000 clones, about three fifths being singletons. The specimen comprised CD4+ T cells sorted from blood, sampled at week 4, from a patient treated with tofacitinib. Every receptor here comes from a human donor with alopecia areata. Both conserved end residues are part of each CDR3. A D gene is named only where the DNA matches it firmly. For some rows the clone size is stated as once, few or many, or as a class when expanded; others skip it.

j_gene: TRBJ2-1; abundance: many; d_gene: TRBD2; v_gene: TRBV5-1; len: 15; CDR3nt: TGCGCCAGCAGCTCAGCGGGGGAACCCTACAATGAGCAGTTCTTC; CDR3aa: CASSSAGEPYNEQFF
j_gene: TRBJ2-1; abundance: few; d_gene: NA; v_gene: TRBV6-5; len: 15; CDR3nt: TGTGCCAGCAGTTACATGGCGGGGCTGGGGAATGAGCAGTTCTTC; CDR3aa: CASSYMAGLGNEQFF
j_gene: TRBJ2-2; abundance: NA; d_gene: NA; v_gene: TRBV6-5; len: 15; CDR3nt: TGTGCCAGCAGTTACTATGGGGGTCGCACCGGGGAGCTGTTTTTT; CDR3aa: CASSYYGGRTGELFF
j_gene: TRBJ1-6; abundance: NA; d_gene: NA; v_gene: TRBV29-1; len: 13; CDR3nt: TGCAGCGTTGCTCTGCAGGGAGATTCACCCCTCCACTTT; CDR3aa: CSVALQGDSPLHF
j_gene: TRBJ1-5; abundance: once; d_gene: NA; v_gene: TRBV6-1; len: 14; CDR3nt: TGTGCCAGCTTCGGAATAGGTAGCAATCAGCCCCAGCATTTT; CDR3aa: CASFGIGSNQPQHF
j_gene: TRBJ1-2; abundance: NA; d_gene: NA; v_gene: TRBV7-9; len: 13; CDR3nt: TGTGCCAGCAGCTTAGCAGGGGCGGATGGCTACACCTTC; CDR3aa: CASSLAGADGYTF
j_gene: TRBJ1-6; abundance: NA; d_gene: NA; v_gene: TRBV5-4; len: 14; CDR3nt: TGTGCCAGCAGCTTGGACGGCTATAATTCACCCCTCCACTTT; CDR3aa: CASSLDGYNSPLHF
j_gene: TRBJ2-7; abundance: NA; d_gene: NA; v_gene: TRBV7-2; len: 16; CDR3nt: TGTGCCAGCAGCTTAGAACGGTCTGGCAGGCTCTACGAGCAGTACTTC; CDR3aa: CASSLERSGRLYEQYF
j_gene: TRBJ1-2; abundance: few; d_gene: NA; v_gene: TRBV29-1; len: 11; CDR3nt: TGCAGCGTTGGACGGGACTATGGCTACACCTTC; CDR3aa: CSVGRDYGYTF
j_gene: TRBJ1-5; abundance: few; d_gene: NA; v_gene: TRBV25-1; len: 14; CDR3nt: TGTGCCAGCAGTCCCCGAGCAGGTAATCAGCCCCAGCATTTT; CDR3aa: CASSPRAGNQPQHF
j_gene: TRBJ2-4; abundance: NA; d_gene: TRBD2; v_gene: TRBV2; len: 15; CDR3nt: TGTGCCAGCAGTGAAGTGGGGAGGGGCAAAAACATTCAGTACTTC; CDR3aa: CASSEVGRGKNIQYF
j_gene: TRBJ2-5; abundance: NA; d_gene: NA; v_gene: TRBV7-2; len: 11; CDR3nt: TGTGCCAGCAGCTTAATGGGGTCCCAGTACTTC; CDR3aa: CASSLMGSQYF
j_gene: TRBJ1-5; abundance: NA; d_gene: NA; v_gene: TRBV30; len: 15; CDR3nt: TGTGCCTGGAGTCCGGGTGGGGGGGCCAGGCAGCCCCAGCATTTT; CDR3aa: CAWSPGGGARQPQHF
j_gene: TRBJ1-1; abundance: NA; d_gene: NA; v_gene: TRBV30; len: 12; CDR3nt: TGTGCCTGGAGTCAGGGGACATCTGAAGCTTTCTTT; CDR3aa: CAWSQGTSEAFF
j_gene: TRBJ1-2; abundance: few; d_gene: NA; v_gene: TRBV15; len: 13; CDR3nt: TGTGCCACCAGCAGAGAATCAATCTATGGCTACACCTTC; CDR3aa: CATSRESIYGYTF
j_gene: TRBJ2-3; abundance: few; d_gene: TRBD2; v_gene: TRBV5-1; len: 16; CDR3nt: TGCGCCAGCAGCCCGGGACTAGCGGGGGGCACAGATACGCAGTATTTT; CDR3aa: CASSPGLAGGTDTQYF
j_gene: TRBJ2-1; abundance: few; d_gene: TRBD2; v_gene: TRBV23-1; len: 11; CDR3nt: TGCGCCAGCACACTAGCGCCTGAGCAGTTCTTC; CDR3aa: CASTLAPEQFF
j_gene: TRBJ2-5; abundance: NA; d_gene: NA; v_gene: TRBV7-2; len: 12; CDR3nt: TGTGCCAGCAGCTTAATAGAGACCACCCAGTACTTC; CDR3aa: CASSLIETTQYF
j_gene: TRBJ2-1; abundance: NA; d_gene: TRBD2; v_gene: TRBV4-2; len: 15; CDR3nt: TGTGCCAGCGAGATTGGCGGGGGACCTCTGGGTGAGCAGTTCTTC; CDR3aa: CASEIGGGPLGEQFF
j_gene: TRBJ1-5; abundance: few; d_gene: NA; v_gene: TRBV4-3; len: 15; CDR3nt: TGCGCCAGCAGCCAAAGCTACAGGGCCAGGCAGCCCCAGCATTTT; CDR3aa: CASSQSYRARQPQHF
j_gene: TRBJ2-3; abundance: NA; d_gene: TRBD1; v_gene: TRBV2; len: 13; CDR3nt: TGTGCCAGCAGTCTTCGGACAGGCCATACGCAGTATTTT; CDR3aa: CASSLRTGHTQYF
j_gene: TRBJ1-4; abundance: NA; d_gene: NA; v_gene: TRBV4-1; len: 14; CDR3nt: TGCGCCAGCAGCCAAGCGTACGCCGGTGAAAAACTGTTTTTT; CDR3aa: CASSQAYAGEKLFF
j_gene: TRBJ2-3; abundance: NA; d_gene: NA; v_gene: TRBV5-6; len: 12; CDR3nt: TGTGCCAGCAGCTTCGACAGGTATACGCAGTATTTT; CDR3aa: CASSFDRYTQYF
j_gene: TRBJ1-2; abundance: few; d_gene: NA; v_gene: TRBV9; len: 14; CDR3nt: TGTGCCAGCAGCGCCCATCACCCTAACTATGGCTACACCTTC; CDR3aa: CASSAHHPNYGYTF
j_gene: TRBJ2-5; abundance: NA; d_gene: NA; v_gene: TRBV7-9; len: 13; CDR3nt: TGTGCCAGTAGGTGGGCCAGGGAAGAGACCCAGTACTTC; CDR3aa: CASRWAREETQYF
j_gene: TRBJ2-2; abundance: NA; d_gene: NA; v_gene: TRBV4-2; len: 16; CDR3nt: TGTGCCAGCAGCCAAGAGACCAGCTTGAACACCGGGGAGCTGTTTTTT; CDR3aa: CASSQETSLNTGELFF
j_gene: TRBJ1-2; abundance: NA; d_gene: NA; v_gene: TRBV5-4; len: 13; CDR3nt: TGTGCCAGCAGCTGGGAGGGAGGCTATGGCTACACCTTC; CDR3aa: CASSWEGGYGYTF
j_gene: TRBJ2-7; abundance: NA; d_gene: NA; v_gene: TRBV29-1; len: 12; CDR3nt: TGCAGCGTTGGAGACAGAGGCTACGAGCAGTACTTC; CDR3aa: CSVGDRGYEQYF
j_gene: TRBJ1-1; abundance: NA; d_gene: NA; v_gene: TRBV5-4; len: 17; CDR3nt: TGTGCCAGCAGCTCCGGTGTCAGGGGTCACATGAACACTGAAGCTTTCTTT; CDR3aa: CASSSGVRGHMNTEAFF
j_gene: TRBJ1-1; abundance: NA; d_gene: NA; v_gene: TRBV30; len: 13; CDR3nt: TGTGCCTGGATGCGAATCGGGAACACTGAAGCTTTCTTT; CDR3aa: CAWMRIGNTEAFF
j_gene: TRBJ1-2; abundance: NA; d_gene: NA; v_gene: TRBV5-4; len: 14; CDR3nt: TGTGCCAGCAGCTTGGGTCGGGGGATGGATGGCTACACCTTC; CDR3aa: CASSLGRGMDGYTF
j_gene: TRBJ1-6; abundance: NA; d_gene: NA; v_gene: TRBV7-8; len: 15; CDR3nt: TGTGCCAGCACCTTAAGGCAGGGCGGAAATTCACCCCTCCACTTT; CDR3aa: CASTLRQGGNSPLHF
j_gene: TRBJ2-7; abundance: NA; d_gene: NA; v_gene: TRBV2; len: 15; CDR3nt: TGTGCCAGTTACCCGGGGGGGACAGGGTTTTACGAGCAGTACTTC; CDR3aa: CASYPGGTGFYEQYF
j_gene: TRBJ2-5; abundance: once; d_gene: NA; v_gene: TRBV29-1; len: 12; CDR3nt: TGCAGCGATATGCAGGGTGGGGAGACCCAGTACTTC; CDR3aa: CSDMQGGETQYF
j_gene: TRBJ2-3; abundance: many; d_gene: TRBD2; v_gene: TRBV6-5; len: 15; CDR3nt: TGTGCCAGCAGCAGACTAGCGGGGGGCGGAGATACGCAGTATTTT; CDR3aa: CASSRLAGGGDTQYF
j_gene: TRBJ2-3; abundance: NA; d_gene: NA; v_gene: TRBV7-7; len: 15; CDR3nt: TGTGCTAGCAGCTTAGGGGACTCAAGCACAGATACGCAGTATTTT; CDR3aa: CASSLGDSSTDTQYF